This TCR beta chain stems from a study of shared clonotypes between healthy human individuals. Across the whole study: CD4 naive and memory got three plates each, CD8 naive two, CD8 memory one. The study, taken as a whole, reports: Estimated clonotype richness was generally higher in naive than memory subsets. Limitation of the genetic and exposure-history diversity represented came from the few donors. All-four-donor shared clonotypes had higher generation probabilities than non-shared clonotypes did.

Measured with immunoSEQ multiplex PCR; TCRdb has only the in-frame clones, and not every one. There are over 850,000 clones in the sample; about four fifths occur only once, and 0.55% to 0.7% lies in the top ten. Worth noting for this clone: Its antigen is currently unknown.

Germline V gene data show CDR1 as MDHEN and CDR2 as SYDVKM. The CDR3 loop spans 13 amino acids. Trimming removed 6 bases at V and 1 base at J, with 9 bases between. Sequencing was carried out using memory CD4+ T cells from PBMCs. Sample subset: CD45RA-negative fraction. The source is a young man in good health. Some clones in this sample may be carry-over from other donors' samples. V usage is TRBV28 and J usage is TRBJ2-5; no clear D gene. This CDR3 is CASSPRPQETQYF. The DNA for the CDR3 is TGTGCCAGCAGCCCGAGGCCCCAAGAGACCCAGTACTTC.